The next 25 T cell receptor beta chains were all read from a single sample in a study of OX40 agonist ivuxolimab in advanced cancers. Generated by immunoSEQ multiplex PCR, the TCRdb table keeps only in-frame clones and is missing some. This repertoire shows roughly 34,000 clones, 70% to 85% found once; its top ten account for 9.5% to 13%. This sample comprised CD4+ or CD8+ T cells sorted from blood, obtained in a trial of the OX40 agonist ivuxolimab. All receptors come from an adult with an advanced solid tumor such as melanoma, head and neck, liver or kidney cancer.

The J gene is TRBJ1-1, the V gene TRBV5-5; D might be TRBD1 (6 bases). The V gene lost 2 bases and the J gene lost 7 bases, with 15 bases spanning the gap. This CDR3 contains 14 residues. CDR1 is SGHKS and CDR2 is YYEKEE in the germline V gene (reference sequence). The DNA of the CDR3 is TGTGCCAGCAGCTTAGGGACAAAAACGGGTGAAGCTTTCTTT. Its protein is CASSLGTKTGEAFF. The variable domain in full, with the rest retrieved from reference TRBV5-5 and TRBJ1-1, is DAGVTQSPTHLIKTRGQQVTLRCSPISGHKSVSWYQQVLGQGPQFIFQYYEKEERGRGNFPDRFSARQFPNYSSELNVNALLLGDSALYLCASSLGTKTGEAFFGQGTRLTVV.

V gene TRBV15 combines with J gene TRBJ2-5; 10 nucleotides match TRBD1. The germline V gene has CDR1 LNHNV and CDR2 YYDKDF (reference sequence). J gave up 4 bases and V 4 bases, and 15 bases lay outside the gene matches. The CDR3 is 18 amino acids. CDR3 bases: TGTGCCACCAGCACCGAATTGGGACAGGGGAGAGGAGGAGAGACCCAGTACTTC. Encoded protein: CATSTELGQGRGGETQYF.

The V gene is TRBV15, the J gene TRBJ1-5; a possible D gene is TRBD1 (6 bases). Germline loops: CDR1 LNHNV, CDR2 YYDKDF (reference sequence). The V end lost 0 bases, the J end lost 0 bases, and 15 bases lay between the germline ends. The CDR3 totals 18 residues. CDR3: CATSRDAGGYHSNQPQHF. CDR3 sequence (DNA): TGTGCCACCAGCAGAGACGCGGGGGGCTATCATAGCAATCAGCCCCAGCATTTT. Based on the CDR3 plus reference TRBV15 and TRBJ1-5, the full variable domain is DAMVIQNPRYQVTQFGKPVTLSCSQTLNHNVMYWYQQKSSQAPKLLFHYYDKDFNNEADTPDNFQSRRPNTSFCFLDIRSPGLGDTAMYLCATSRDAGGYHSNQPQHFGDGTRLSIL.

The V and J genes are TRBV27 and TRBJ2-3; D perhaps matches TRBD2 (6 bases). This CDR3 has 17 amino acids. Germline V gives CDR1 MNHEY, CDR2 SMNVEV (reference sequence). Trimming stripped 4 bases from V and 1 base from J, with 18 bases between. The CDR3 DNA is TGTGCCAGCAGTTCCCTCACGGGGGTGGGCCGCACAGATACGCAGTATTTT. This sequence encodes CASSSLTGVGRTDTQYF.

The chain uses TRBV12-5 and TRBJ2-1; weak D call: TRBD1 (5 bases). Germline CDR1 is LGHNT and CDR2 is FRNRAP. Trimming shortened V by 6 bases and J by 13 bases, and 19 bases separated the two germline ends. This CDR3 is built from 13 residues. The CDR3 coding sequence is TGTGCTAGTGGAACAAACCCGCAGGGTCAACAGTTCTTC. Residues: CASGTNPQGQQFF.

CDR3 bases: TGTGCCAGCAGCCCGCTGGGTCGACCGGGACAGGATCGAATAGCCTCCTACAATGAGCAGTTCTTC. It encodes CASSPLGRPGQDRIASYNEQFF. The genes are TRBV7-8 and TRBJ2-1; 8 bases agree with TRBD1. With V trimmed by 5 bases and J by 0 bases, 24 bases remained unmatched. CDR3 length: 22 amino acids. The V gene's germline CDR1 is SGHVS and CDR2 FQNEAQ.

This clone was detected once. CDR3 nucleotides: TGTGCCAGCAGCCCAGGCGATTCTACTGGGGCCAACGTCCTGACTTTC. It specifies CASSPGDSTGANVLTF. This chain joins TRBV11-2 and TRBJ2-6; no clear D. This CDR3 has 16 residues. Trimming left V 5 bases short and J 2 bases short, with 13 bases between. Looked up from germline, CDR1 is SGHAT and CDR2 is FQNNGV. The full variable domain, in which reference TRBV11-2 and TRBJ2-6 provide the parts outside the CDR3, is EAGVAQSPRYKIIEKRQSVAFWCNPISGHATLYWYQQILGQGPKLLIQFQNNGVVDDSQLPKDRFSAERLKGVDSTLKIQPAKLEDSAVYLCASSPGDSTGANVLTFGAGSRLTVL.

Here the CDR3 DNA reads TGTGCCATCAGTGACGCCGGGGCCAACGTCCTGACTTTC. This gives the protein CAISDAGANVLTF. The genes are TRBV10-3 and TRBJ2-6; D is uncertain. V shed 3 bases and J shed 4 bases, with 4 bases lying between them. CDR1 ENHRY and CDR2 SYGVKD come from the germline V gene. CDR3 length: 13 amino acids.

CDR3 residues: CASRVKRGLDYGYTF. The CDR3 DNA is TGTGCCAGCAGAGTTAAAAGGGGGCTGGACTATGGCTACACCTTC. This chain uses TRBV6-1 with TRBJ1-2, with 7 bases that match TRBD1. CDR1 is MNHNS and CDR2 is SASEGT in the germline V gene. The CDR3 is 15 amino acids. V gave up 6 bases and J gave up 3 bases; unmatched junction bases: 10.

The rearrangement joins TRBV6-1 to TRBJ1-5, with D possibly TRBD1 on 5 matching bases. This CDR3 is built from 14 residues. In germline, CDR1 is MNHNS, CDR2 SASEGT. V was cut by 6 bases and J by 4 bases, with 13 bases left in between. CDR3 coding DNA: TGTGCCAGCAGCCTCATGGGGGGGAATCAGCCCCAGCATTTT. Its protein product is CASSLMGGNQPQHF.

The chain combines TRBV7-3 with TRBJ1-2, with 7 bases fitting TRBD1. Trimming took 5 bases from V and 4 from J; bases not matched to a gene: 7. Germline CDR1 is SGHTA and CDR2 is FQGTGA. This CDR3 spans 14 amino acids. Here the CDR3 DNA reads TGTGCCAGCAGCCCGGGAGGGGGCGGCTATGGCTACACCTTC. Amino acid sequence: CASSPGGGGYGYTF.

This clone turned up a few times. This rearrangement joins TRBV6-1 to TRBJ2-4; the D gene is possibly TRBD1 (6 bases). The V end was cut by 4 bases, the J end by 1 base, with 17 bases between. The CDR3 loop spans 17 amino acids. Germline V CDR1 and CDR2: MNHNS, SASEGT. This CDR3 is CASSGSTGSTAKNIQYF. The CDR3 bases are TGTGCCAGCAGTGGGTCGACAGGCAGCACTGCCAAAAACATTCAGTACTTC.

The rearrangement uses TRBV11-2 and TRBJ2-1; D is unclear. The CDR3 sequence is 17 residues long. From germline, CDR1 is SGHAT and CDR2 FQNNGV. V lost 6 bases, J lost 0 bases, and 18 bases lay in between. DNA of the CDR3: TGTGCCAGCAGTCCCACTGGAGCTCCCCGCTCCTACAATGAGCAGTTCTTC. It codes for CASSPTGAPRSYNEQFF.

This chain connects TRBV13 to TRBJ1-2; D is undetermined. The V and J ends lost 7 bases and 4 bases respectively, with 16 bases between them. Germline CDR1 reads PRHDT; CDR2 reads FYEKMQ (reference sequence). The CDR3 sequence is 14 residues long. CDR3 in DNA: TGTGCCAGCACCGGTTCGGGCAGGATCTATGGCTACACCTTC. Translating gives CASTGSGRIYGYTF.

V and J are TRBV18 and TRBJ2-7; 7 bases map to TRBD1. This CDR3 contains 16 residues. Germline-derived CDR1 and CDR2 are KGHSH and LQKENI. Trimming cost V 0 bases and J 6 bases; bases outside gene matches: 11. The CDR3 nucleotides read TGTGCCAGCTCACCACCGGGGGCAAAGGGGGCGGTCGAGCAGTACTTC. Translated, it gives CASSPPGAKGAVEQYF.

This clone was observed a single time. J is TRBJ1-2 and V is TRBV9, with D possibly being TRBD1 (5 bases). The ends were cut back, 0 bases at V and 8 bases at J, with 17 bases in the middle. The length of the CDR3 is 15 residues. Germline values: CDR1 SGDLS, CDR2 YYNGEE. Written as DNA, the CDR3 is TGTGCCAGCAGCGTAGTTCCGGACACCTACTCGGGCTACACCTTC. Translation gives CASSVVPDTYSGYTF.

The chain couples TRBV7-3 to TRBJ2-2, with D possibly being TRBD1 (5 bases). V was pared by 2 bases and J by 3 bases, with 10 bases between. The CDR3 spans 15 residues. Germline V gives CDR1 SGHTA, CDR2 FQGTGA. The CDR3 DNA is TGTGCCAGCAGCTTAGGGGCTTTTCACACCGGGGAGCTGTTTTTT. Residues: CASSLGAFHTGELFF.

The chain has TRBV6-5 and TRBJ2-7; no clear D gene. From germline, CDR1 is MNHEY and CDR2 SVGAGI. The ends were cut back, 7 bases at V and 2 bases at J, with 3 bases in the middle. The CDR3 is 10 amino acids. CDR3 nucleotide sequence: TGTGCCAGCATGGCCTACGAGCAGTACTTC. Amino acid sequence: CASMAYEQYF.

This chain links TRBV19 with TRBJ1-1, with D possibly being TRBD1 (5 bases). V was cut by 3 bases and J by 5 bases, with 10 bases left in between. The germline gives CDR1 LNHDA, CDR2 SQIVND (reference sequence). The CDR3 is 13 amino acids. The CDR3 sequence: CASSIGGATEAFF. The CDR3 bases are TGTGCCAGTAGTATCGGAGGGGCTACTGAAGCTTTCTTT.

The V and J genes are TRBV15 and TRBJ2-1; weak D call: TRBD1 (6 bases). Germline CDR1 is LNHNV and CDR2 is YYDKDF (reference sequence). CDR3 length: 15 amino acids. The germline V and J ends were trimmed by 8 bases and 7 bases, with 21 bases remaining between them. CDR3 bases: TGTGCCACCGCCCAGGGGACGGACAAGATAAATGAGCAGTTCTTC. Translation: CATAQGTDKINEQFF.

J is TRBJ2-1 and V is TRBV19; weak D call: TRBD1 (6 bases). This CDR3 contains 15 residues. Trimming took 3 bases from V and 3 from J, leaving 12 bases between them. CDR1 LNHDA and CDR2 SQIVND come from the germline V gene (reference sequence). The CDR3 is CASSIGGGGYNEQFF. DNA for the CDR3: TGTGCCAGTAGTATTGGTGGGGGCGGCTACAATGAGCAGTTCTTC.

The chain combines TRBV6-1 with TRBJ2-7, with D perhaps matching TRBD2 (6 bases). This CDR3 spans 13 amino acids. Germline CDR1 is MNHNS and CDR2 is SASEGT. V lost 7 bases and J 2 bases, leaving 12 bases between the germline ends. The CDR3 DNA sequence: TGTGCCAGCATGGATTGGGGGGCCTACGAGCAGTACTTC. Protein product: CASMDWGAYEQYF.

The V gene is TRBV5-1, the J gene TRBJ2-4; the match to TRBD2 covers 14 bases. The junction had 10 bases not matched to a gene; V was cut back by 3 bases and J by 2 bases. The CDR3 spans 19 residues. Germline CDR1 reads SGHRS; CDR2 reads YFSETQ. Here the CDR3 DNA reads TGCGCCAGCAGCTCCCGGACTAGCGGGGGGCGGGGAACCAAAAACATTCAGTACTTC. This codes for CASSSRTSGGRGTKNIQYF.

This chain uses TRBV23-1 with TRBJ1-5, with 8 bases lining up with TRBD1. TRBV23-1 is placed among ORFs of uncertain function. The length of the CDR3 is 15 residues. Unmatched junction bases numbered 3, after V lost 1 base and J lost 4 bases. CDR3 residues: CASSQWTGRNQPQHF. The CDR3 region has the DNA TGCGCCAGCAGTCAATGGACAGGGAGGAATCAGCCCCAGCATTTT.

This clone was counted once. V gene TRBV29-1 combines with J gene TRBJ2-7, with no clear D. V lost 5 bases to trimming and J lost 5 bases, with 13 bases between them. The CDR3 runs to 12 residues. Germline V CDR1 and CDR2: SQVTM, ANQGSEA. CDR3 in amino acids: CSVQGSYNEQYF. As DNA, the CDR3 is TGCAGCGTTCAAGGCAGCTATAACGAGCAGTACTTC.